This T cell receptor beta chain was recorded in a study of T cells in Graves' hyperthyroidism and ophthalmopathy. Germline CDR1 reads MNHEY; CDR2 reads SVGAGI. The CDR3 is made up of 12 amino acids. Trimming took off 4 bases at V and 7 bases at J, with 7 bases between the two ends. Study findings and constraints: Clonotypes that were expanded in thyroid above 0.001 mostly appeared in blood too.

This clonotype was seen many times. What it binds is unknown. The TCR beta CDR3 regions underwent amplification using RNA transcripts as the source. TCR CDR3 underwent first-round RT-PCR with the HTBI primer set. TCRdb processed the multiplex PCR reads anew with MiXCR; each CDR3 protein has one entry. The repertoire consists of under 350,000 distinct CDR3 sequences, with less than 30% occurring once and the leading ten covering 25% to 30%. Patients aged 18 to 65 had newly diagnosed hyperthyroidism of under 2 months' duration. This sequence originates from a man aged 35-49 years with Graves' hyperthyroidism that later progressed to Graves' ophthalmopathy. The chain carries TRBV6-5 and TRBJ2-2, with D unresolved. The specimen was blood. The CDR3: CASSWRLGELFF. The CDR3 coding sequence is TGTGCCAGCAGTTGGCGTCTCGGGGAGCTGTTTTTT.